The 19 T cell receptor beta chains below come from one sample, sequenced in a study of cytomegalovirus exposure and HLA in healthy donors. With 60 Vbeta and 13 Jbeta primers, the PCR was carried out. The assay was immunoSEQ multiplex PCR, and TCRdb's table has in-frame clones only and misses some. The data show 150,000 to 200,000 clones, roughly four fifths seen once. The sequenced material came from PBMCs. These TCRs come from a man younger than 30 in good health and CMV-seronegative.

The CDR3 region is CASSNGRSTDTQYF. DNA of the CDR3: TGTGCCAGCAGCAACGGGAGGAGCACAGATACGCAGTATTTT. J is TRBJ2-3 and V is TRBV11-3; 7 nucleotides agree with TRBD2. There are 14 residues in the CDR3. V gave up 5 bases and J gave up 0 bases; unmatched junction bases: 2. The germline CDR1 and CDR2 sequences are SGHNT and YENEEA.

J is TRBJ2-5 and V is TRBV5-4; perhaps TRBD2 as D (6 bases). The V end lost 0 bases, the J end lost 4 bases, and 13 bases lay between the germline ends. Germline V lookup: CDR1 SGHNT, CDR2 YYREEE (reference sequence). The CDR3 covers 15 residues. CDR3 sequence: CASSLADNGGETQYF. In nucleotides, the CDR3 is TGTGCCAGCAGCTTGGCGGACAACGGGGGAGAGACCCAGTACTTC.

The V gene is TRBV9, the J gene TRBJ2-5; 10 bases match TRBD2. The CDR3 extends over 16 amino acids. V lost 2 bases and J lost 5; bases outside the gene matches: 9. CDR1 is SGDLS and CDR2 is YYNGEE in the germline V gene. CDR3 residues: CASSVVSSGSFETQYF. CDR3 nucleotides: TGTGCCAGCAGCGTGGTGTCTAGCGGGAGTTTTGAGACCCAGTACTTC. Full variable domain (missing parts from reference TRBV9 and TRBJ2-5): DSGVTQTPKHLITATGQRVTLRCSPRSGDLSVYWYQQSLDQGLQFLIQYYNGEERAKGNILERFSAQQFPDLHSELNLSSLELGDSALYFCASSVVSSGSFETQYFGPGTRLLVL.

The chain recombines TRBV19 with TRBJ2-7; possibly TRBD1 for D (5 bases). V was pared by 4 bases and J by 7 bases, with 14 bases between. Per germline, CDR1 LNHDA and CDR2 SQIVND (reference sequence). The CDR3 extends over 13 amino acids. The CDR3 DNA follows: TGTGCCAGTAGTAGGGGCAGGGATAGTGAGCAGTACTTC. It encodes CASSRGRDSEQYF.

The chain links TRBV5-8 to TRBJ1-1, with D perhaps matching TRBD1 (5 bases). The CDR3 loop spans 14 amino acids. V was trimmed by 2 bases and J by 1 base, leaving 9 bases between them. CDR1 SGHTS and CDR2 YDEGEE come from the germline V gene. The CDR3 nucleotides read TGTGCCAGCAGCTTAACCACAGGGAACACTGAAGCTTTCTTT. This encodes CASSLTTGNTEAFF.

The chain links TRBV28 to TRBJ2-1; 13 bases agree with TRBD2. In germline, CDR1 is MDHEN, CDR2 SYDVKM. V shed 6 bases, J shed 5 bases, and the junction held 10 bases outside the gene matches. There are 17 residues in the CDR3. The CDR3 nucleotides read TGTGCCAGCAGGTCAGGACTAGCGGGAGTAATACACAATGAGCAGTTCTTC. Protein product: CASRSGLAGVIHNEQFF.

The chain employs TRBV19 and TRBJ2-7; 8 bases are shared with TRBD2. The junction had 13 bases not matched to a gene; V was cut back by 7 bases and J by 2 bases. This CDR3 spans 16 amino acids. Germline V gene sequence: CDR1 LNHDA, CDR2 SQIVND (reference sequence). Here the CDR3 reads CASTSRGSGGPYEQYF. In nucleotides, the CDR3 is TGTGCCAGTACATCCCGGGGGAGCGGGGGACCCTACGAGCAGTACTTC. Together with reference TRBV19 and TRBJ2-7, the CDR3 gives the full variable domain: DGGITQSPKYLFRKEGQNVTLSCEQNLNHDAMYWYRQDPGQGLRLIYYSQIVNDFQKGDIAEGYSVSREKKESFPLTVTSAQKNPTAFYLCASTSRGSGGPYEQYFGPGTRLTVT.

The chain links TRBV7-9 to TRBJ2-1; TRBD1 aligns across 11 bases. The V gene end was trimmed by 6 bases and the J gene end by 7 bases; junction bases not matched to a gene: 5. The germline V gene encodes CDR1 SEHNR and CDR2 FQNEAQ (reference sequence). This CDR3 has 14 residues. The DNA of the CDR3 is TGTGCCAGCAGGGGACAGGGGGGGAAGAATGAGCAGTTCTTC. It is translated as CASRGQGGKNEQFF.

This clone was detected a few times. The chain carries TRBV30 and TRBJ2-1; 10 bases are a match to TRBD2. The V gene end was trimmed by 2 bases and the J gene end by 12 bases; junction bases not matched to a gene: 16. Germline assignment: CDR1 GTSNPN and CDR2 SVGIG (reference sequence). This CDR3 is 16 amino acids long. The CDR3 DNA reads TGTGCCTGGAGTCCTGGCCTAGCGGGAGCCCGTCGGGGGCAGTTCTTC. It is translated as CAWSPGLAGARRGQFF.

Here the CDR3 DNA reads TGTGCCAGCGAACCAGGGGACCGCGGGGGCACCGGGGAGCTGTTTTTT. Translated, it gives CASEPGDRGGTGELFF. V is TRBV6-6 and J is TRBJ2-2; a possible D gene is TRBD2 (7 bases). The CDR3 has 16 amino acids. The ends were cut back, 8 bases at V and 4 bases at J, with 20 bases in the middle. In germline, CDR1 is MNHNY, CDR2 SVGAGI (reference sequence).

The chain employs TRBV2 and TRBJ1-1, with D possibly matching TRBD1 (6 bases). Trimming shortened V by 4 bases and J by 3 bases, and 12 bases separated the two germline ends. CDR1 and CDR2 (germline): SNHLY, FYNNEI. This CDR3 comprises 14 residues. The CDR3 loop reads CASSAERGYTEAFF. CDR3 nucleotide sequence: TGTGCCAGCAGTGCCGAGAGGGGGTACACTGAAGCTTTCTTT.

This clone was detected a few times. The chain uses TRBV29-1 and TRBJ2-5, with a tentative D call TRBD2 (6 bases). Trimming shortened V by 7 bases and J by 5 bases, and 11 bases separated the two germline ends. This CDR3 is 11 amino acids long. Germline CDR1 is SQVTM and CDR2 is ANQGSEA. Here the CDR3 reads CSAEGLETQYF. The CDR3 nucleotides read TGCAGCGCGGAGGGGTTGGAGACCCAGTACTTC.

The chain has TRBV11-2 and TRBJ2-7; possible D gene TRBD2, 6 bases. V was cut by 0 bases and J by 4 bases, with 13 bases left in between. CDR3 size: 15 residues. CDR1 and CDR2 (germline): SGHAT, FQNNGV. The CDR3 reads CASSLDQTGAYEQYF. CDR3 nucleotides: TGTGCCAGCAGCTTAGATCAAACGGGAGCGTACGAGCAGTACTTC.

This chain links TRBV2 with TRBJ2-2; 8 nucleotides agree with TRBD2. Germline V gene data show CDR1 as SNHLY and CDR2 as FYNNEI. The CDR3 is made up of 15 amino acids. Trimming cost V 6 bases and J 1 base; bases outside gene matches: 4. The DNA for the CDR3 is TGTGCCAGCAGGGTAGCGGGGCAGAACACCGGGGAGCTGTTTTTT. This gives the protein CASRVAGQNTGELFF.

This chain joins TRBV7-2 and TRBJ2-3; TRBD1 agrees at 10 bases. CDR3 length: 13 amino acids. Germline CDR1 is SGHTA and CDR2 is FQGNSA. V was clipped by 8 bases and J by 4 bases; unmatched bases: 3. The CDR3: CASRGQGSDTQYF. The CDR3 nucleotides read TGTGCCAGCCGGGGACAGGGGTCAGATACGCAGTATTTT.

This chain uses TRBV2 with TRBJ2-1, with D possibly matching TRBD1 (6 bases). Germline CDR1 SNHLY, CDR2 FYNNEI. CDR3 length: 13 residues. Trimming removed 1 base at V and 13 bases at J, with 14 bases between. The CDR3 region has the DNA TGTGCCAGCAGTGAAGGTCAGGGGCTTTTACAGTTCTTC. This sequence encodes CASSEGQGLLQFF.

The gene calls are TRBV5-1 and TRBJ2-7; tentative D call: TRBD2 (5 bases). The V and J ends lost 2 bases and 3 bases respectively, with 9 bases between them. This CDR3 contains 13 residues. Germline CDR1 SGHRS, CDR2 YFSETQ. Here the CDR3 reads CASSFGKIYEQYF. In DNA, the CDR3 is TGCGCCAGCAGCTTCGGGAAGATCTACGAGCAGTACTTC.

The chain joins TRBV7-2 to TRBJ2-5, with 8 bases that match TRBD2. Trimming cost V 3 bases and J 1 base; bases outside gene matches: 1. The CDR3 length is 14 residues. CDR1 and CDR2 (germline): SGHTA, FQGNSA. The DNA of the CDR3 is TGTGCCAGCAGCTTCGCGGGAGGCCAAGAGACCCAGTACTTC. Residues: CASSFAGGQETQYF.

The chain links TRBV6-5 to TRBJ2-1; no clear D. CDR1 MNHEY and CDR2 SVGAGI come from the germline V gene. The V and J ends lost 5 bases and 3 bases respectively, with 8 bases between them. The CDR3 is 13 residues long. The CDR3 region has the DNA TGTGCCAGCAGTCCCCTGTACTACAATGAGCAGTTCTTC. Amino acid sequence: CASSPLYYNEQFF.